The 7 T cell receptor beta chains in this list originate from one sample, sequenced in a study of CD8+CD57+ T cells in acquired aplastic anemia. The use of genomic DNA as template underpinned the TCR beta VDJ and CDR3 profiling. TCRdb reprocessed the reads via MiXCR and lists one record per CDR3 protein. In the table there are 170,000 or so distinct CDR3 sequences, 45% to 55% of which are singletons. The patients chosen for sequencing had shown expansion of CD8+CD57+ cells (detected by flow cytometry). Sequencing was performed on sorted CD4+, CD8+, or CD8+CD57+ T cells (not recorded which) from PBMCs. All receptors derive from a human donor with aplastic anemia.

This clonotype was counted many times. The CDR3, as DNA: TGTGCCAGCAGCGTGGGGGGCAGAGGCTACACCTTC. Its protein is CASSVGGRGYTF. The V gene is TRBV9, the J gene TRBJ1-2; maybe TRBD1 (6 bases). From germline, CDR1 is SGDLS and CDR2 YYNGEE. The CDR3 totals 12 residues. V dropped 2 bases and J dropped 8 bases, with 10 bases sitting between them.

This clonotype was counted once. V gene TRBV24-1 combines with J gene TRBJ1-1; D remains ambiguous. There are 13 residues in the CDR3. Germline assignment: CDR1 KGHDR and CDR2 SFDVKD. V was pared by 5 bases and J by 6 bases, with 12 bases between. CDR3 in DNA: TGTGCCACCAGTGCTAGGGAAACCCCTGAAGCTTTCTTT. As protein: CATSARETPEAFF.

Comments on this clonotype: This may come from a read error, since a much larger clone is one base off. V gene TRBV9 combines with J gene TRBJ1-1; D not certain. Trimming cost V 1 base and J 4 bases, with 8 bases left between them. Germline V lookup: CDR1 SGDLS, CDR2 YYNGEE. The CDR3 is 13 residues long. The CDR3 spells CASSVLEGTEAFF. The DNA of the CDR3 is TGTGCCAGCAGCGTATTGGAGGGCACTGAAGCTTTCTTT.

This clonotype was seen repeatedly, ten times or more. The chain recombines TRBV7-9 with TRBJ2-3, with 9 bases lining up with TRBD2. CDR3 length equals 15 residues. Germline values: CDR1 SEHNR, CDR2 FQNEAQ (reference sequence). Germline trimming cut 4 bases from V and 3 bases from J; bases unmatched to any gene: 5. CDR3 sequence reads: CASSSEREATDTQYF. The CDR3 region has the DNA TGTGCCAGCAGCTCCGAGCGGGAGGCGACAGATACGCAGTATTTT.

This clonotype was picked up many times. The rearrangement joins TRBV7-2 to TRBJ2-1, with 7 bases lining up with TRBD2. Per the germline V gene, CDR1 is SGHTA and CDR2 is FQGNSA. V was clipped by 5 bases and J by 5 bases; unmatched bases: 12. The CDR3 has 16 amino acids. CDR3 DNA: TGTGCCAGCAGCAGCCCCCTCAGACTAGCAGACAATGAGCAGTTCTTC. Protein product: CASSSPLRLADNEQFF.

The genes are TRBV14 and TRBJ2-3, with D perhaps matching TRBD1 or TRBD2 (6 bases each). V was trimmed by 2 bases and J by 5 bases, leaving 11 bases between them. Per germline, CDR1 SGHDN and CDR2 FVKESK. CDR3 size: 14 residues. CDR3 in amino acids: CASSQRGQRDTQYF. The CDR3 DNA sequence: TGTGCCAGCAGCCAACGGGGGCAGAGAGATACGCAGTATTTT. The entire variable domain, with the rest obtained from reference TRBV14 and TRBJ2-3, is as follows: EAGVTQFPSHSVIEKGQTVTLRCDPISGHDNLYWYRRVMGKEIKFLLHFVKESKQDESGMPNNRFLAERTGGTYSTLKVQPAELEDSGVYFCASSQRGQRDTQYFGPGTRLTVL.

The chain is built from TRBV2 and TRBJ2-3; the D gene could be TRBD1 or TRBD2 (5 bases each). The CDR3 runs 14 residues. V was pared by 3 bases and J by 9 bases, with 16 bases between. Germline V CDR1 and CDR2: SNHLY, FYNNEI. The CDR3 loop is CASSEGVLAQTQYF. DNA of the CDR3: TGTGCCAGCAGTGAGGGGGTTCTAGCTCAGACGCAGTATTTT.